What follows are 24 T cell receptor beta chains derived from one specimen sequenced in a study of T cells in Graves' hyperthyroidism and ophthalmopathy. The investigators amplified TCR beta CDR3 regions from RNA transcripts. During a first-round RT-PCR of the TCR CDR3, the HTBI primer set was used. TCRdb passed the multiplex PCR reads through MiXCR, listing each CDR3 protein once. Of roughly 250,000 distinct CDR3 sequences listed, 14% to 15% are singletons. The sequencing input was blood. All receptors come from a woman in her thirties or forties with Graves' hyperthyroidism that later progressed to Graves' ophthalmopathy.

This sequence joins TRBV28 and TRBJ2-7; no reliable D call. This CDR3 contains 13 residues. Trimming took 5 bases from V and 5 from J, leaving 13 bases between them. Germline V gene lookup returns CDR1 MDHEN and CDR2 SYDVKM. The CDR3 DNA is TGTGCCAGCAGTGTTACCCCCAGTAACGAGCAGTACTTC. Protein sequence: CASSVTPSNEQYF.

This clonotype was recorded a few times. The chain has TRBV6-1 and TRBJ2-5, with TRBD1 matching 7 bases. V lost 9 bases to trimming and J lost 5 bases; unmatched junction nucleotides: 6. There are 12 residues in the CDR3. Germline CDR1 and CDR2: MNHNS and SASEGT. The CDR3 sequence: CARGPTGETQYF. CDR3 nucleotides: TGTGCCAGGGGACCGACAGGGGAGACCCAGTACTTC.

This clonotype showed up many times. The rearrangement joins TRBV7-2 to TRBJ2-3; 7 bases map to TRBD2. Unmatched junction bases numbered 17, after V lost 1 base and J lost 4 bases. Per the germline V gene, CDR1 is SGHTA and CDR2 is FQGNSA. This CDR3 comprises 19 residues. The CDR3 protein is CASSLGWAGREWWADTQYF. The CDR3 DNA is TGTGCCAGCAGCTTAGGATGGGCTGGGCGGGAGTGGTGGGCAGATACGCAGTATTTT.

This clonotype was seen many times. CDR3: CATQEEGRGNQPQHF. The CDR3 nucleotides are TGTGCCACCCAAGAGGAGGGGAGAGGCAATCAGCCCCAGCATTTT. The chain is built from TRBV28 and TRBJ1-5; tentative D call: TRBD1 (5 bases). Trimming left V 10 bases short and J 2 bases short, with 18 bases between. CDR1 MDHEN and CDR2 SYDVKM come from the germline V gene. CDR3 length: 15 amino acids. Full variable domain (missing parts from reference TRBV28 and TRBJ1-5): DVKVTQSSRYLVKRTGEKVFLECVQDMDHENMFWYRQDPGLGLRLIYFSYDVKMKEKGDIPEGYSVSREKKERFSLILESASTNQTSMYLCATQEEGRGNQPQHFGDGTRLSIL.

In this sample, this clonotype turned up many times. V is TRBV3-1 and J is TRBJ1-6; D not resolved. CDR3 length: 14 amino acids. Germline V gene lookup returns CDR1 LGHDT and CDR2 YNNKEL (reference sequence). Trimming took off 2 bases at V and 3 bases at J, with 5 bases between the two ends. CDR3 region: CASSQRDYNSPLHF. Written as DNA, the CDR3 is TGTGCCAGCAGCCAAAGAGACTATAATTCACCCCTCCACTTT.

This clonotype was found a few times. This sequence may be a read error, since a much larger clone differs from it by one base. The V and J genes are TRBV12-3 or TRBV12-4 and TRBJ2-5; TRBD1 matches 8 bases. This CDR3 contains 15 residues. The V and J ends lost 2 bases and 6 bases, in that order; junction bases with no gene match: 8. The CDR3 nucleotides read TGTGCCAGCAGTTTAAAAGGTCAGGGGGCGAAGACCCAGTACTTC. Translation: CASSLKGQGAKTQYF.

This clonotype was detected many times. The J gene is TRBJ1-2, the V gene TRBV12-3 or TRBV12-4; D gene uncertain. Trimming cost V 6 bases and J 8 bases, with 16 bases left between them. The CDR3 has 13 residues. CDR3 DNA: TGTGCCAGCAGCCCGAAATTGCGTGAGGGCTACACCTTC. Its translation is CASSPKLREGYTF.

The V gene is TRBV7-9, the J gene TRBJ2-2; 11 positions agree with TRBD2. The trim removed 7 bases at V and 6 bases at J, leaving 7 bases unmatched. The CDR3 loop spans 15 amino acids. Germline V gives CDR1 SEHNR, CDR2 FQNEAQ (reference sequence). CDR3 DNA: TGTGCCAGCACCAAACTAGCGGGAGTACCCGGGGAGCTGTTTTTT. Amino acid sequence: CASTKLAGVPGELFF.

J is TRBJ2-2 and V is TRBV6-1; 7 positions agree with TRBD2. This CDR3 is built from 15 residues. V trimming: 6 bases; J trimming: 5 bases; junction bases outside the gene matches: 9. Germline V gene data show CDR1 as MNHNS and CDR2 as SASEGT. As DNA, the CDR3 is TGTGCCAGCAGCGTATTGGCGGGAGCGACCGGGGAGCTGTTTTTT. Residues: CASSVLAGATGELFF.

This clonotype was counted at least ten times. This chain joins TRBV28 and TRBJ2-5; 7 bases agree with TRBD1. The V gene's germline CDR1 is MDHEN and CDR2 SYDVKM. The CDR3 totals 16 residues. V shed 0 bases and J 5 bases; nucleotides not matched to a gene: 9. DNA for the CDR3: TGTGCCAGCAGTTTATGGGGAGCAGGGGGTGTGGAGACCCAGTACTTC. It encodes CASSLWGAGGVETQYF.

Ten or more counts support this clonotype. As DNA, the CDR3 is TGTGCAAGCGGGAGTGTGAATGAGCAGTTCTTC. Its translation: CASGSVNEQFF. The chain recombines TRBV6-1 with TRBJ2-1; 8 bases are a match to TRBD2. Germline V gene lookup returns CDR1 MNHNS and CDR2 SASEGT. This CDR3 comprises 11 residues.

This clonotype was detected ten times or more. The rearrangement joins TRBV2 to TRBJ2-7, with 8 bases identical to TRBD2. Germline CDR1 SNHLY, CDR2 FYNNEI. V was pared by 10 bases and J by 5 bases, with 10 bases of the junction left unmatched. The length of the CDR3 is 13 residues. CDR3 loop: CATTTGGRNEQYF. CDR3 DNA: TGTGCCACAACGACTGGCGGGAGGAACGAGCAGTACTTC.

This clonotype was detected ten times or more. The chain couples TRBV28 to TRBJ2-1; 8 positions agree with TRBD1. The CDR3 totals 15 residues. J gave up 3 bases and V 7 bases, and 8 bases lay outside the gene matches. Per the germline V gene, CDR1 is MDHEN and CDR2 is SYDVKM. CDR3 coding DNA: TGTGCCAGCACCCAGGGGGCCAACTTCTACAATGAGCAGTTCTTC. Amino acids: CASTQGANFYNEQFF. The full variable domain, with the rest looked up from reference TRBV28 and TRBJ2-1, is DVKVTQSSRYLVKRTGEKVFLECVQDMDHENMFWYRQDPGLGLRLIYFSYDVKMKEKGDIPEGYSVSREKKERFSLILESASTNQTSMYLCASTQGANFYNEQFFGPGTRLTVL.

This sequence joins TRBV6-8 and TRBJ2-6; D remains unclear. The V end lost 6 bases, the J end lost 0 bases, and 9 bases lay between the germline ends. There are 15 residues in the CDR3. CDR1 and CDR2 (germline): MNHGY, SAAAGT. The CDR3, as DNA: TGTGCCAGCAGAACGAGAAGCTCTGGGGCCAACGTCCTGACTTTC. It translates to CASRTRSSGANVLTF.

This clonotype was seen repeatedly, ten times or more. CDR3 loop: CASGGRRYNEQFF. For the CDR3, the DNA is TGCGCCAGCGGGGGACGCCGATACAATGAGCAGTTCTTC. The chain carries TRBV10-1 and TRBJ2-1; D may correspond to TRBD1 or TRBD2 (5 bases each). The CDR3 has 13 residues. The V gene lost 8 bases and the J gene lost 4 bases, with 12 bases spanning the gap. CDR1 and CDR2 from the germline V gene are WNHNN and SYGVQD (reference sequence).

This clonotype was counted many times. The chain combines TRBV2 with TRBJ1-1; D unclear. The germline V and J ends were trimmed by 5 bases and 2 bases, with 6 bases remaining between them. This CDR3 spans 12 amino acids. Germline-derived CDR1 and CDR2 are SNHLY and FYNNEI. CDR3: CASSSSNTEAFF. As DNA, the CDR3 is TGTGCCAGCAGTTCCTCCAACACTGAAGCTTTCTTT.

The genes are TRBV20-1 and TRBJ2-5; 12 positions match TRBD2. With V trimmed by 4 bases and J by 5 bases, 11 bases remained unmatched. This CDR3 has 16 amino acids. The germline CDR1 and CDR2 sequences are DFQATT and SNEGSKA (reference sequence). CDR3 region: CSATPTSGSMTETQYF. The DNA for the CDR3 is TGCAGTGCTACTCCGACTAGCGGGAGTATGACGGAGACCCAGTACTTC.

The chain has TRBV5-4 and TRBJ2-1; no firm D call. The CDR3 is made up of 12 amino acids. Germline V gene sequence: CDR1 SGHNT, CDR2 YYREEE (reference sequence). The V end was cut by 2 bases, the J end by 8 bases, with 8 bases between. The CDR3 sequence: CASSLVFDEQFF. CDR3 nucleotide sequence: TGTGCCAGCAGCTTAGTATTCGATGAGCAGTTCTTC.

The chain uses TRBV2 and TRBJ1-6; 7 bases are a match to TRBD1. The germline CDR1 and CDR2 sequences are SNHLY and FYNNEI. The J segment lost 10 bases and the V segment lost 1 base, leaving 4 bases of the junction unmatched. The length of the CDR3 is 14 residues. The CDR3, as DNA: TGTGCCAGCAGTGAAGAGGCAGGGGGGTCACCCCTCCACTTT. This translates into CASSEEAGGSPLHF.

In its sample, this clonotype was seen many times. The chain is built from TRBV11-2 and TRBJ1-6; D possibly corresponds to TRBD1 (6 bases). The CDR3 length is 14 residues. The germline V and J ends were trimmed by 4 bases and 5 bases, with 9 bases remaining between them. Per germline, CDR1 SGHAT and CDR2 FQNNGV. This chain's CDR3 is CASSYDRNNSPLHF. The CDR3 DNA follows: TGTGCCAGCAGCTACGACAGGAATAATTCACCCCTCCACTTT.

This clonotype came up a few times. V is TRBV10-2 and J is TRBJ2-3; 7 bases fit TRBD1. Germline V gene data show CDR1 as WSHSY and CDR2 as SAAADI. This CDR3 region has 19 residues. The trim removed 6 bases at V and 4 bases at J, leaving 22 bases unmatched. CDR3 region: CASRGDEYLTGYFSDTQYF. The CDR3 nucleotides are TGCGCCAGCAGAGGAGACGAATACTTGACAGGGTACTTTTCAGATACGCAGTATTTT.

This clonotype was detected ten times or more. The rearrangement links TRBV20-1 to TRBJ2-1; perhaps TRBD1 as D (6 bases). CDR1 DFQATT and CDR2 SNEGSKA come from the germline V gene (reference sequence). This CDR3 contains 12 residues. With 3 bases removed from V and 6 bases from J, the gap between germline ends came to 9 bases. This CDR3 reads CSARQGGNEQFF. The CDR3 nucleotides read TGCAGTGCTAGGCAAGGGGGCAATGAGCAGTTCTTC.

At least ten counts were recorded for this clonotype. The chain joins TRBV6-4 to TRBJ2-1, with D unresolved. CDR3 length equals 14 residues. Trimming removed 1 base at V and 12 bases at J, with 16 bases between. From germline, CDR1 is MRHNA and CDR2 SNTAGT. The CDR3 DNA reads TGTGCCAGCAGTGACTTGAGCGAACCCGGTAGGCAGTTCTTC. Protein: CASSDLSEPGRQFF.

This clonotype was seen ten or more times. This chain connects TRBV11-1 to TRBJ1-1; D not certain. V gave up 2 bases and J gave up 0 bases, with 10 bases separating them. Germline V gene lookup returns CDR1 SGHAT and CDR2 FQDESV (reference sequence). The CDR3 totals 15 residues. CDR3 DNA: TGTGCCAGCAGCTTATCAGAGGGCCTGAACACTGAAGCTTTCTTT. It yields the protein CASSLSEGLNTEAFF.